This T cell receptor (beta chain) derives from a study of PD-L1 blockade in urothelial cancer. Study in general: Chemotherapy regimens numbering 0 to 3 had been given to patients.

The repertoire was sequenced with immunoSEQ multiplex PCR; TCRdb's copy has only in-frame clones and lacks some. The sample has 100,000 to 150,000 clones, roughly 80% seen once. As to time point: pretreatment peripheral blood. This CDR3 has 14 amino acids. V was shortened by 9 bases and J by 0 bases, with 9 bases between the two germline ends. The germline CDR1 and CDR2 sequences are MNHNY and SVGAGI (reference sequence). Here the sequenced sample was PBMCs, taken around atezolizumab (anti-PD-L1) treatment. This sequence originates from a man in his fifties with urothelial cancer. V is TRBV6-6 and J is TRBJ1-6; D gene uncertain. For the CDR3, the DNA is TGTGCCAGATTAGATACCTCCTATAATTCACCCCTCCACTTT. Translation: CARLDTSYNSPLHF.